Here is one T cell receptor (beta chain) with its context. What this receptor recognizes is not known. The sample holds no much larger clone one base away, and base qualities are not on file. Genomic DNA was isolated from the sorted cells so that the TCRbeta CDR3 region could be sequenced. TCRbeta CDR3 regions were sequenced using the immunoSEQ Assay. TCRdb retrieved this table from immuneACCESS and kept in-frame rearrangements only. Not all clones are present; in checked studies, unresolved V genes account for under half, and no reason is known for the remainder. The sample data list around 92,000 clones, and 85% to 95% of these were observed just once. The ten most abundant clones make up roughly 0.27% of the sample. These data are taken from a study of OX40 agonist ivuxolimab in advanced cancers. General notes on the study: Ivuxolimab was a fully human IgG2 agonistic monoclonal antibody targeting the costimulatory receptor OX40 (CD134). Intravenous ivuxolimab was administered to patients every 2 weeks at six dose levels: 0.01, 0.1, 0.3, 1.5, 3 and 10 mg/kg. Of the roughly 52 dose-escalation patients, hepatocellular carcinoma was present in around 19, melanoma in about 15, renal cell carcinoma in 9 and head and neck cancer in 9. The dose-escalation cohort was approximately 83% male with a mean age of roughly 60 years, ranging from about 20 to 85. Patients were allowed to have had prior anti-PD-1, anti-PD-L1 or anti-CTLA-4 therapy, and approximately 40% of the dose-escalation patients had been treated with checkpoint inhibitors. Partial responses occurred in three dose-escalation patients, of whom one had hepatocellular carcinoma and two had cutaneous melanoma. The point of sequencing TCRbeta in the periphery was to test whether ivuxolimab changed TCR sequence diversity and drove clonal T-cell expansion. The monotherapy dose-escalation portion (N = 52 patients) of the phase I ivuxolimab trial is reported in the paper. Broader findings and caveats from the paper: At doses of 0.1 to 3.0 mg/kg, clonal expansion of both CD4+ and CD8+ T cells in blood was seen between baseline and week 6. Low levels of normalized T-cell clonal expansion were also seen in some patients who did not respond. In partial responders in the 0.1-3.0 mg/kg groups, normalized peripheral clonal expansion was found to be among the lowest, especially among CD8+ T cells. After ivuxolimab, expanded clones were on average more numerous among CD8+ T cells than among CD4+ T cells. The antigen specificity of the peripheral T cells that underwent clonal expansion was not determined.

V loses 8 bases, J loses 5 bases, and the germline ends lie 13 bases apart. CDR3 length: 12 amino acids, cysteine to phenylalanine. Only the CDR3 part of the read is kept: 36 bases, read in frame from the first base. The germline V gene sets CDR1 to SQVTM and CDR2 to ANQGSEA. The trial excluded patients who had a history of autoimmune disease or were on systemic immunosuppression. Peripheral blood for TCR sequencing was collected from all dose cohorts at baseline, on cycle 4 day 1, and on cycle 7 day 1. The samples were drawn from a first-in-human, open-label, multicenter phase I dose-escalation trial of ivuxolimab. Adults with locally advanced or metastatic head and neck squamous cell, hepatocellular, melanoma or renal cell carcinoma were enrolled in the trial. Before TCR sequencing, CD4+ and CD8+ T cells were separately sorted from peripheral blood.

This sample comprised CD4+ or CD8+ T cells sorted from blood, obtained in a trial of the OX40 agonist ivuxolimab. The chain is assembled from TRBV29-1 and TRBJ1-5; the D gene remains uncertain. This TCR derives from an adult with an advanced solid tumor such as melanoma, head and neck, liver or kidney cancer. The CDR3 reads CSPAQPHQPQHF. The DNA sequence is TGCAGCCCGGCCCAGCCCCATCAGCCCCAGCATTTT.